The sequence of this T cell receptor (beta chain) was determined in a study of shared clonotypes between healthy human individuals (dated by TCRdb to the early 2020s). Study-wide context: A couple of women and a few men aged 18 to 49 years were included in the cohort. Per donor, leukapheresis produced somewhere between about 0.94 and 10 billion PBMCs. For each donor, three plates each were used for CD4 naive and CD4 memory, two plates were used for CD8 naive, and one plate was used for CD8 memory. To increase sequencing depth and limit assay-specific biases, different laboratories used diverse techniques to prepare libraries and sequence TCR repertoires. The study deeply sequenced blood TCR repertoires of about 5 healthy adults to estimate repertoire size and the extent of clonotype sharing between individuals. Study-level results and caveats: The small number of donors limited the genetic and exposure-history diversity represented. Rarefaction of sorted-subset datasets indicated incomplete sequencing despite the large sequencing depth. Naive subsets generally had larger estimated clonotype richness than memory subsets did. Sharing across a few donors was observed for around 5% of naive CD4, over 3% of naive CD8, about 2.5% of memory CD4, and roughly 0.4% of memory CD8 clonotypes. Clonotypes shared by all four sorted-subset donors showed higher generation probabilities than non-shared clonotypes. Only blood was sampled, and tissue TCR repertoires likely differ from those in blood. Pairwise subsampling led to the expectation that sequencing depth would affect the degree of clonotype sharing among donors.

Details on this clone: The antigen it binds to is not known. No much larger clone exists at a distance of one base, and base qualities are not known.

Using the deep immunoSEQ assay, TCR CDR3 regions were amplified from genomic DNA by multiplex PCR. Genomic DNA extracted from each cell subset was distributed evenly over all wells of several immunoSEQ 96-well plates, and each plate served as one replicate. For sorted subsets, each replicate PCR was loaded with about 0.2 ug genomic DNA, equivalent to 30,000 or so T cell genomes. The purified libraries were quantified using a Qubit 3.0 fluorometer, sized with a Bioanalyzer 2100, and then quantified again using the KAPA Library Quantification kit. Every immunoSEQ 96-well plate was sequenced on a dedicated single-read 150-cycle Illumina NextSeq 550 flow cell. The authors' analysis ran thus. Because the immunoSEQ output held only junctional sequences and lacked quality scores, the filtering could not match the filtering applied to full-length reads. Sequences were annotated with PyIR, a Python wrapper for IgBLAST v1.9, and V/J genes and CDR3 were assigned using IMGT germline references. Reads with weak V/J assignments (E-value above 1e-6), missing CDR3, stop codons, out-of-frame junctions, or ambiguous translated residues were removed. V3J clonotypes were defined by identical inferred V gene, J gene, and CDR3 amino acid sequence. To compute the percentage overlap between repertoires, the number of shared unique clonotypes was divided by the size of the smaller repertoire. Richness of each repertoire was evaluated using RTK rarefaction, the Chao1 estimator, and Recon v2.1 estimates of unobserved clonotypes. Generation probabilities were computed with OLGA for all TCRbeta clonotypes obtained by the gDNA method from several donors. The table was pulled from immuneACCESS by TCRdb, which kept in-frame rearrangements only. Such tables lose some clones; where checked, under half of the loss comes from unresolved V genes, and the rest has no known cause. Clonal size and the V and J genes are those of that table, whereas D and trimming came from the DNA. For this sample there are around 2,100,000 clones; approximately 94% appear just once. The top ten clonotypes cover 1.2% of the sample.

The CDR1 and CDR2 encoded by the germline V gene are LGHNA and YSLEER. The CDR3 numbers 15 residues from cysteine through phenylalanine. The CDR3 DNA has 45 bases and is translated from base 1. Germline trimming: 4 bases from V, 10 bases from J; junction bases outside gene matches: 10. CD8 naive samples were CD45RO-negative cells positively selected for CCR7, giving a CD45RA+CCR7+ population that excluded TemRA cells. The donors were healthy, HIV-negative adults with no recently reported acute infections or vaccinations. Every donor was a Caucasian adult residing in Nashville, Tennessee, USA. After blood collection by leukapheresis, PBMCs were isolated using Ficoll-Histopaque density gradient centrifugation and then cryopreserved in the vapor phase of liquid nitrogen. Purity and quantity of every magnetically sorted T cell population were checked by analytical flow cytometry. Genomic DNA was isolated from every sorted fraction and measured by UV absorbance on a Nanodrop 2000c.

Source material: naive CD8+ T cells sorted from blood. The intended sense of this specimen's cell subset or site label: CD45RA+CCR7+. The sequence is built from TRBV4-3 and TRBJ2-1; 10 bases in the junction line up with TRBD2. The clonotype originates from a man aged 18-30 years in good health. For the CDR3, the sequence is CASSPNRLAGYEQFF. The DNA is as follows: TGCGCCAGCAGCCCTAATCGACTAGCGGGTTACGAGCAGTTCTTC.